These T cell receptor beta chains were read from a single sample in a study of memory CD4+ T cells and cytomegalovirus serostatus. The protocol was immunoSEQ multiplex PCR, while the TCRdb copy is restricted to in-frame clones and leaves out a portion. The table includes about 59,000 clones, 81% detected once. The sequencing sample was made of memory CD4+ T cells from blood. Every receptor here comes from an adult in good health and CMV-seronegative. CDR3s leave out the opening cysteine and the closing phenylalanine or tryptophan. The D gene is left open where the match is weak.

SASRGERQY	TRBV20-1	TRBJ2-7	9	-
ASSETSRDQPQH	TRBV25-1	TRBJ1-5	12	-
ASSQTSGTDTQY	TRBV7-3	TRBJ2-3	12	TRBD2
ASSKPGGNQPQH	TRBV6-1	TRBJ1-5	12	-
ASSSRTGGAGDTIY	TRBV7-6	TRBJ1-3	14	TRBD1
ASSFGTAYNEQF	TRBV11-1	TRBJ2-1	12	TRBD1
ASSPGLAETQY	TRBV11-1	TRBJ2-5	11	TRBD2
ASSLGGESSYEQY	TRBV7-2	TRBJ2-7	13	-
ASMLGGAGTDTQY	TRBV27	TRBJ2-3	13	TRBD2
ASSAGQGAKSGYT	TRBV6-6	TRBJ1-2	13	TRBD1
ASLSQGQETQY	TRBV5-4	TRBJ2-5	11	-
ASSFNRDSSYEQY	TRBV5-1	TRBJ2-7	13	TRBD1
ASSLDPSGTEAF	TRBV5-1	TRBJ1-1	12	-
ASSPGTGGFHNEQF	TRBV5-4	TRBJ2-1	14	TRBD1
ASSSRRSGANTGELF	TRBV7-8	TRBJ2-2	15	-
ASREAGPEAF	TRBV6-4	TRBJ1-1	10	-
ASSLASGPYNEQF	TRBV28	TRBJ2-1	13	TRBD2
ASSVEDTQY	TRBV9	TRBJ2-3	9	-
ASSPGLAQEQF	TRBV5-4	TRBJ2-1	11	-
ASSQDSSTDTQY	TRBV4-3	TRBJ2-3	12	-
ASRDRLGSPLH	TRBV6-1	TRBJ1-6	11	-
ASRFGQGSNQPQH	TRBV19	TRBJ1-5	13	TRBD1
ASSERAGGIRNEQF	TRBV6-1	TRBJ2-1	14	TRBD2
AWSVEKGPEH	TRBV30	TRBJ1-5	10	-
ASSLEGARNIQY	TRBV5-1	TRBJ2-4	12	-
ASSRIDTPHNEQF	TRBV7-6	TRBJ2-1	13	-
ASSPLDQGMNTEAF	TRBV18	TRBJ1-1	14	-
ASSPGTGVGGELF	TRBV6-6	TRBJ2-2	13	TRBD1
ASSSLGQGMNQPQH	TRBV27	TRBJ1-5	14	-
ASSLGSLNYGYT	TRBV13	TRBJ1-2	12	-
ASRISPGTPCGYT	TRBV5-1	TRBJ1-2	13	-
ASSSPGGETQY	TRBV28	TRBJ2-5	11	-
ASRGGVMIGNQPQH	TRBV19	TRBJ1-5	14	-